This T cell receptor (beta chain) was profiled in a study of blood T cell repertoires in COVID-19 (dated by TCRdb to the early 2020s). A note on the overall study: Samples from collaborators originated in the United States, Italy and Spain and spanned both the acute and convalescent phases of COVID-19. A freely available public database, intended as a resource for researchers studying the immune response to SARS-CoV-2, is where the repertoires were released. A de-identified subject ID, COVID-19 status, age in years and sex were almost always included in the sample metadata. Where available, HLA class I and class II types were obtained from metadata supplied by the sample provider rather than from assay-based typing. The prospective study material was composed of cDNA or gDNA derived from T cells, B-cell-depleted T cells, or PBMCs. Subjects who had been exposed to COVID-19, were actively infected with it, or had recovered from it provided the deeply sampled blood TCRbeta repertoires that made up the dataset. The samples were drawn from the first 160 participants of the ongoing ImmuneRACE study and from some 1,300 subjects provided by 6 global collaborators.

General conclusions and limits of the study: Clinical and demographic metadata were provided uncurated, with the amount varying by source and participant.

This clone has only a few counts. What antigen it recognizes has not been identified. Base qualities were left out, and no much larger clone turns up one base away. TCRbeta CDR3 regions were amplified from genomic DNA by means of the immunoSEQ Assay, a bias-controlled multiplex PCR. Concerning the study's data processing: The number of nucleated cells in each sample was estimated by amplification of reference gene primers within the assay. To quantify the absolute abundance of each unique TCRbeta CDR3 rearrangement, sequence reads were collapsed and filtered. For each sample, productive Simpson clonality was calculated by taking the square root of Simpson's diversity index across productive rearrangements. TCRdb holds this immuneACCESS table with in-frame rearrangements only. Some clones are missing; in checked studies, unresolved V genes explain under half, and the rest has no known cause. The DNA was the basis for D and trimming; V, J and clone size are from that table. In this sample the table shows about 74,000 clones, 84% of which occur a single time. Over 35% of the sample rests with the top ten.

Each collaborating institution followed its own protocols to collect whole blood in K2EDTA tubes. For TCRbeta analysis, collaborator samples were shipped as frozen whole blood, as isolated PBMCs, or as DNA extracted from either sample type. Specimen: peripheral blood. This sequence originates from a man aged 65-85 years with acute or convalescent COVID-19.

In nucleotides, the sequence is TGTGCCAGCAGCCCACTAGCGGGAGGCCACTTTACGCAGTATTTT. This gives the protein CASSPLAGGHFTQYF. The chain was built from TRBV11-2 and TRBJ2-3, with 12 bases aligning to TRBD2. Via the germline V gene, CDR1 is SGHAT and CDR2 FQNNGV. Taken from cysteine to phenylalanine, the CDR3 has 15 residues. Of the read, only the CDR3 DNA is kept; its 45 bases are in frame from base 1. V is pruned by 5 bases and J by 8 bases, leaving 8 bases of the junction without a gene match.